These T cell receptor beta chains were read from a single sample in a study of cytomegalovirus exposure and HLA in healthy donors. The assay was immunoSEQ multiplex PCR, and TCRdb's table has in-frame clones only and misses some. The profile shows 100,000 to 150,000 clones, around 75% of them singletons. Sequenced material: PBMCs. These receptors all stem from a woman aged 40 to 49 in good health and CMV-seropositive. Both conserved end residues are part of each CDR3.

J gene,V gene,CDR3 protein
TRBJ2-2,TRBV9,CASSPWTGTNTGELFF
TRBJ2-1,TRBV4-1,CGSGRTGFNEQFF
TRBJ2-5,TRBV27,CASSLRGLQETQYF
TRBJ1-1,TRBV28,CASNNGQGVTEAFF
TRBJ2-7,TRBV19,CASSIGGLSYEQYF
TRBJ2-1,TRBV9,CASSAPGTGYNEQFF
TRBJ1-5,TRBV28,CASLLQPSSNQPQHF
TRBJ1-3,TRBV30,CAWDTQIGNTIYF
TRBJ2-7,TRBV30,CAWSSGGQGNYEQYF
TRBJ2-7,TRBV4-3,CASSQDARSAPYEQYF
TRBJ2-3,TRBV7-9,CASVAGGLDTQYF
TRBJ1-1,TRBV7-2,CASSLRGQGTGEAFF
TRBJ2-3,TRBV2,CASSVSSTDTQYF
TRBJ1-5,TRBV28,CASNNGTGIQPQHF
TRBJ1-1,TRBV7-9,CASSYTGQGGTEAFF
TRBJ1-2,TRBV28,CASSLLGDYGYTF
TRBJ1-1,TRBV30,CAWRGDFTEAFF
TRBJ1-5,TRBV28,CASSLFRTGTVRDSNQPQHF
TRBJ2-5,TRBV28,CASSWGHSETQYF
TRBJ1-4,TRBV7-9,CASSGLKGATNEKLFF
TRBJ1-2,TRBV28,CASRIGGPNYGYTF
TRBJ1-4,TRBV28,CASSLIGSDEKLFF
TRBJ1-5,TRBV6-5,CASSYGQGVEPQHF
TRBJ2-7,TRBV28,CASSLQVYEQYF
TRBJ1-5,TRBV15,CATSPRYSNQPQHF
TRBJ2-7,TRBV6-5,CASSGGHEQYF
TRBJ1-2,TRBV27,CASRHMTPPPYGYTF
TRBJ1-3,TRBV7-2,CASSSHPPDRVAGNTIYF
TRBJ2-7,TRBV9,CASSVAREGVAQQYF
TRBJ1-1,TRBV23-1,CASSQILGQMNTEAFF
TRBJ1-4,TRBV2,CASSGPGTGGPTTNEKLFF
TRBJ2-7,TRBV30,CAWSAGQSPCGF
TRBJ1-5,TRBV29-1,CSVVGEINQPQHF
TRBJ1-5,TRBV30,CAWSVRGVEGNQPQHF
TRBJ1-5,TRBV7-8,CASSLGGQANQPQHF
TRBJ2-3,TRBV5-8,CASSLRGTGGMTDTQYF
TRBJ2-7,TRBV30,CAWTRSDRLYEQYF
TRBJ2-6,TRBV5-1,CASSSDMAIGSGANVLTF
TRBJ2-4,TRBV5-4,CASKRDSKNIQYF
TRBJ1-5,TRBV6-5,CASSYGHDQPQHF
TRBJ2-7,TRBV5-1,CASSPASSYEQYF
TRBJ2-7,TRBV29-1,CSVVPGAAYEQYF
TRBJ1-3,TRBV7-9,CSSSLEGAQGNTIYF
TRBJ1-3,TRBV5-1,CASTGSGNTIYF
TRBJ1-1,TRBV12-5,CASGLGFTGNPFMNTEAFF
TRBJ1-3,TRBV4-2,CASSPGDRGHGNTIYF
TRBJ2-3,TRBV11-3,CASSHRGNTDTQYF
TRBJ2-7,TRBV4-2,CASSQDGLAGGPNEQYF
TRBJ2-3,TRBV30,CAWGQTFTDTQYF
TRBJ2-3,TRBV9,CASSVGPRVSSDTQYF
TRBJ2-3,TRBV5-1,CASSLYSGTDTQYF
TRBJ2-1,TRBV4-3,CASSPGTSGNEQFF
TRBJ2-7,TRBV30,CAWSFGQGAREQYF
TRBJ1-1,TRBV5-1,CASSPQGVNTEAFF
TRBJ1-2,TRBV6-4,CASSDSRWVGVRIYGYTF